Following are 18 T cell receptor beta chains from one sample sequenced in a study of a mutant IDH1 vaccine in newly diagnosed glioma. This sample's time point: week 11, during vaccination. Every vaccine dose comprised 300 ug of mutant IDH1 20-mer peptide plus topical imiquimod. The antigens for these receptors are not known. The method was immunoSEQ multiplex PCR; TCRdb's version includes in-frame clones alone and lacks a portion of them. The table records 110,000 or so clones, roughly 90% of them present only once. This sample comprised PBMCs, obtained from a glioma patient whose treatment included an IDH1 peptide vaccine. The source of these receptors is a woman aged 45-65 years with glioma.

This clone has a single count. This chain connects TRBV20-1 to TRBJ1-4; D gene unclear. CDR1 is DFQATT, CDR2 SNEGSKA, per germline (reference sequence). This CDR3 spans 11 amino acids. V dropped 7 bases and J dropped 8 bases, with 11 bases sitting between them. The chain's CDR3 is CSVLIEEKLFF. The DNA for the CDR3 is TGCAGTGTCCTGATCGAGGAAAAACTGTTTTTT.

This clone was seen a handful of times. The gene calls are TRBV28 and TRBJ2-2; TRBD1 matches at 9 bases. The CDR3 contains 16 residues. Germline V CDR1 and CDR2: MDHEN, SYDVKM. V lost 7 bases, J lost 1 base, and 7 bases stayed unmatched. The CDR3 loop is CASISPGQGNTGELFF. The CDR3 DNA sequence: TGTGCCAGCATCTCTCCGGGACAGGGGAACACCGGGGAGCTGTTTTTT. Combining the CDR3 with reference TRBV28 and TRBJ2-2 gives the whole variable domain DVKVTQSSRYLVKRTGEKVFLECVQDMDHENMFWYRQDPGLGLRLIYFSYDVKMKEKGDIPEGYSVSREKKERFSLILESASTNQTSMYLCASISPGQGNTGELFFGEGSRLTVL.

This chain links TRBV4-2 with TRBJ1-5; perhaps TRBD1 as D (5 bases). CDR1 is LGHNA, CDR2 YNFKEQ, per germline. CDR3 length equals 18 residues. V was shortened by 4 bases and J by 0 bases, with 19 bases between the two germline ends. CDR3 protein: CASSPFKLTEDSNQPQHF. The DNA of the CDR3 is TGTGCCAGCAGCCCCTTCAAGCTGACAGAAGATAGCAATCAGCCCCAGCATTTT.

The CDR3 sequence is CASSPPRGREGLADTQYF. CDR3 sequence (DNA): TGTGCCAGCTCACCACCCCGGGGGCGGGAGGGCCTGGCAGATACGCAGTATTTT. V and J are TRBV18 and TRBJ2-3; 9 bases map to TRBD2. The junction had 11 bases not matched to a gene; V was cut back by 0 bases and J by 4 bases. Germline-derived CDR1 and CDR2 are KGHSH and LQKENI. This CDR3 spans 18 amino acids.

This CDR3 is CAWRITGVYEQYF. CDR3 DNA: TGTGCCTGGAGGATAACAGGGGTGTACGAGCAGTACTTC. The chain has TRBV30 and TRBJ2-7, with TRBD1 matching 7 bases. The V and J ends lost 3 bases and 4 bases, in that order; junction bases with no gene match: 6. Germline CDR1 reads GTSNPN; CDR2 reads SVGIG (reference sequence). CDR3 size: 13 residues.

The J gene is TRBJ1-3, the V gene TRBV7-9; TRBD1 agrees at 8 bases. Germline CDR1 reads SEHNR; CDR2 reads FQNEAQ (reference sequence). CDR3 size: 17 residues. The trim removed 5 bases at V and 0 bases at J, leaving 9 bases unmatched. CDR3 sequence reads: CASSARTGSVSGNTIYF. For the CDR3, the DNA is TGTGCCAGCAGCGCCCGGACAGGGTCCGTCTCTGGAAACACCATATATTTT.

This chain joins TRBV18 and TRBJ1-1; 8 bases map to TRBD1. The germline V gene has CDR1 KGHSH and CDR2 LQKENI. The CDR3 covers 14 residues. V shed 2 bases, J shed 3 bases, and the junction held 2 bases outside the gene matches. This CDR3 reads CASSPTDRDTEAFF. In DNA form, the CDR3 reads TGTGCCAGCTCACCAACGGACAGGGACACTGAAGCTTTCTTT.

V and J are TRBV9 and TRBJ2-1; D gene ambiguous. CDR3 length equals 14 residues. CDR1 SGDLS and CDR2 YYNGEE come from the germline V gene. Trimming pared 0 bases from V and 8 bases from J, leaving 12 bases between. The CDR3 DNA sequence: TGTGCCAGCAGCGTAGCGCCACAGAGTGATGAGCAGTTCTTC. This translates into CASSVAPQSDEQFF.

The CDR3 DNA is TGTGCCAGCAGCTCCGGGACAGGGTTTAGCACCGGGGAGCTGTTTTTT. It specifies CASSSGTGFSTGELFF. This chain joins TRBV5-4 and TRBJ2-2; 9 nucleotides match TRBD1. The CDR3 is made up of 16 amino acids. Germline V gene lookup returns CDR1 SGHNT and CDR2 YYREEE (reference sequence). Unmatched junction bases numbered 7, after V lost 3 bases and J lost 4 bases.

The CDR3 is CASSHRGQGSHEQYF. CDR3 nucleotide sequence: TGCGCCAGCAGCCATCGTGGACAGGGTTCCCACGAGCAGTACTTC. The chain carries TRBV4-1 and TRBJ2-7; 8 bases match TRBD1. Germline V lookup: CDR1 MGHRA, CDR2 YSYEKL. This CDR3 is 15 amino acids long. Trimming removed 3 bases from V and 5 bases from J; junction bases left unmatched: 9.

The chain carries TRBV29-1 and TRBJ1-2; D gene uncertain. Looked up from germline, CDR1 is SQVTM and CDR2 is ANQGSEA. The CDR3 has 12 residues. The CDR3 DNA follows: TGCATCCTTGTGGACGGGCTGGGAGGCTACACCTTC. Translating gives CILVDGLGGYTF. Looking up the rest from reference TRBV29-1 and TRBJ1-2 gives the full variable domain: SAVISQKPSRDICQRGTSLTIQCQVDSQVTMMFWYRQQPGQSLTLIATANQGSEATYESGFVIDKFPISRPNLTFSTLTVSNMSPEDSSIYLCILVDGLGGYTFGSGTRLTVV.

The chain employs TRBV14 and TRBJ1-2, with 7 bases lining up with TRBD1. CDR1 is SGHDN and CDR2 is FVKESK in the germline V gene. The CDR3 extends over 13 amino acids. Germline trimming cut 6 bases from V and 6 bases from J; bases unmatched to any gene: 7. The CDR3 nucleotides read TGTGCCAGCAGGCGACAGGGTTCGGATGGCTACACCTTC. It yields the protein CASRRQGSDGYTF.

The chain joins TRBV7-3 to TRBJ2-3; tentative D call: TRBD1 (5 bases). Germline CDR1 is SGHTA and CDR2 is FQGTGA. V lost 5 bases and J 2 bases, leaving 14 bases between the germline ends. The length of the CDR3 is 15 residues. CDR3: CASSLTASPTDTQYF. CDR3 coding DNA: TGTGCCAGCAGCCTGACAGCGAGCCCCACAGATACGCAGTATTTT.

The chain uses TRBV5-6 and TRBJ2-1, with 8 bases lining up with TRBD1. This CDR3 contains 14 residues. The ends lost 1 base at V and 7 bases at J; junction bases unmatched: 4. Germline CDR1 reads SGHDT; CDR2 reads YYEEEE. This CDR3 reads CASSLTGGHNEQFF. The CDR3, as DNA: TGTGCCAGCAGCTTGACAGGGGGTCATAATGAGCAGTTCTTC.

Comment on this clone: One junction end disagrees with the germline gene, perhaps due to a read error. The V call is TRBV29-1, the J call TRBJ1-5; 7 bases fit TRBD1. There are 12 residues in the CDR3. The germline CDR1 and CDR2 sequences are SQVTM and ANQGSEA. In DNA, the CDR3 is TGCAGCGCCGGACAGGAGTATCAGGCCCAGCATTTT. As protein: CSAGQEYQAQHF.

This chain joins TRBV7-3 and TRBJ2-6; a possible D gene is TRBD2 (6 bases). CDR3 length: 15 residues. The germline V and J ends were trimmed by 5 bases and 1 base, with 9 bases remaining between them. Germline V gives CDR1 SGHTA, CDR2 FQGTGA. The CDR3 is CASSILASGANVLTF. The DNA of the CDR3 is TGTGCCAGCAGCATACTAGCTTCTGGGGCCAACGTCCTGACTTTC.

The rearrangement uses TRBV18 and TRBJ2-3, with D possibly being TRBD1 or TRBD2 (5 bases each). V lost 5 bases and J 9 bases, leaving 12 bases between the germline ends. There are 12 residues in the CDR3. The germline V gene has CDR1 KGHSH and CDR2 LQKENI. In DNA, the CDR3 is TGTGCCAGCTCATTACAACGGGACACGCAGTATTTT. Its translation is CASSLQRDTQYF.

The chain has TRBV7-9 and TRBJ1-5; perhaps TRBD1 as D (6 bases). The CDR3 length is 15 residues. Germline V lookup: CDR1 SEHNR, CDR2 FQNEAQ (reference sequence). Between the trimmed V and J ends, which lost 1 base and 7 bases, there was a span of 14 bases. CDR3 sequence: CASSLGNRVGQPQHF. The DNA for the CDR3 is TGTGCCAGCAGCTTAGGAAACAGGGTGGGGCAGCCCCAGCATTTT.